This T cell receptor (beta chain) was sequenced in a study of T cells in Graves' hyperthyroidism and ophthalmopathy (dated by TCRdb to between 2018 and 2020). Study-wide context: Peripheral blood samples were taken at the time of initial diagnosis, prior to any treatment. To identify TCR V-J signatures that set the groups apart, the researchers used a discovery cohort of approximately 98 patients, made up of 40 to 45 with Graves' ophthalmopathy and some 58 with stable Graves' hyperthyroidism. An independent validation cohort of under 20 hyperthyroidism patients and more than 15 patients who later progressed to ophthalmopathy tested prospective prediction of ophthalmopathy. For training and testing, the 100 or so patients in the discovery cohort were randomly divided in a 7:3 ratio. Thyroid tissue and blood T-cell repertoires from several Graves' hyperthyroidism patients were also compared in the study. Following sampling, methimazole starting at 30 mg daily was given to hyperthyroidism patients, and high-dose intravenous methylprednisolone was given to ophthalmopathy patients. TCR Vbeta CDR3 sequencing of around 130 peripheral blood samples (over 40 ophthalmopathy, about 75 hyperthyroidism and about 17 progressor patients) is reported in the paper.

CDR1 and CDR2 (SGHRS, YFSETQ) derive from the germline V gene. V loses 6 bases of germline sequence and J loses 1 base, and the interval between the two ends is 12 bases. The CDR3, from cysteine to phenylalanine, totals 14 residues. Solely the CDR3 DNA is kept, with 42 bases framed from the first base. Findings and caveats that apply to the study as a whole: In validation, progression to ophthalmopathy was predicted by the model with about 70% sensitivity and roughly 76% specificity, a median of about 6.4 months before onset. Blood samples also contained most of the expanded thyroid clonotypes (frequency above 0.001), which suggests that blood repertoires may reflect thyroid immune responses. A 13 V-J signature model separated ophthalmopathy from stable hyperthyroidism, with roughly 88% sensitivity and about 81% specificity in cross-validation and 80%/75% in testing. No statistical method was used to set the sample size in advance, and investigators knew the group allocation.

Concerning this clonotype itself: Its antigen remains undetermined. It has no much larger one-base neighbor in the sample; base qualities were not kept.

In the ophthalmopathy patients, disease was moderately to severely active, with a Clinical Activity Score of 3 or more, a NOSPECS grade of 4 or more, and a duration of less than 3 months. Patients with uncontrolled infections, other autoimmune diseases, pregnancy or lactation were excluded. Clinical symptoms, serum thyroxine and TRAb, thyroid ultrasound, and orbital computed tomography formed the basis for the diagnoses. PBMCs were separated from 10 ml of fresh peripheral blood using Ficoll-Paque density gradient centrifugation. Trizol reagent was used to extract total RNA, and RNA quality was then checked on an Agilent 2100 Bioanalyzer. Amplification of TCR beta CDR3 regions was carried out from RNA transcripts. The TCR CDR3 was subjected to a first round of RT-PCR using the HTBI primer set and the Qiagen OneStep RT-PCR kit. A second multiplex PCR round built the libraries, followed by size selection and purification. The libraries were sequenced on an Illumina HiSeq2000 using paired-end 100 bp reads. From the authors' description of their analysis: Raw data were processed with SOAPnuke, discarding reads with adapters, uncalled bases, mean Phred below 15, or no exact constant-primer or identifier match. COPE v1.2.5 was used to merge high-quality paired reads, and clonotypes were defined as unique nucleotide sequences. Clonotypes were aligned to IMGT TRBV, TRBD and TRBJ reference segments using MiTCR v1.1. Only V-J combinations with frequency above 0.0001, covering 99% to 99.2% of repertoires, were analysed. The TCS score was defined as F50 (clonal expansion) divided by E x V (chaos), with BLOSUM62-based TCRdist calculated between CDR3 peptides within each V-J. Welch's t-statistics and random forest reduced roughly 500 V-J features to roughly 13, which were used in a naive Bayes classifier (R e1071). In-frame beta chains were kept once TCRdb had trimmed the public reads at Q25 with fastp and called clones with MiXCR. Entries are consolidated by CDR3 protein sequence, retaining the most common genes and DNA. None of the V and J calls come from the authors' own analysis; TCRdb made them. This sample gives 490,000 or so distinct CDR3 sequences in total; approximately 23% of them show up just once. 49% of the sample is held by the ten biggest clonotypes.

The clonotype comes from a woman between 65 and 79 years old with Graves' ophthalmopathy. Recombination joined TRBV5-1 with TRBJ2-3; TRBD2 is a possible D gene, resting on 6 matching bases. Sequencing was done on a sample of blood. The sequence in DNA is TGCGCCAGCACAATGGTAGCGGGCACAGATACGCAGTATTTT. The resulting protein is CASTMVAGTDTQYF.